What follows are 14 T cell receptor beta chains derived from one specimen sequenced in a study of blood T cell repertoires in COVID-19. Some clones are missing from TCRdb's copy, which holds only in-frame ones; the method was immunoSEQ multiplex PCR. This table has about 38,000 clones, about two thirds appearing once. The sequencing sample was made of peripheral blood. The source is a man in his sixties or seventies with COVID-19, enrolled during active disease.

The chain carries TRBV10-3 and TRBJ2-3; D unclear. The CDR3 consists of 15 residues. Germline V CDR1 and CDR2: ENHRY, SYGVKD. V lost 0 bases, J lost 2 bases, and 9 bases lay in between. CDR3 sequence (DNA): TGTGCCATCAGTGAGTCAGGCGGAACCACAGATACGCAGTATTTT. Its protein is CAISESGGTTDTQYF.

Judged by abundance, this clone is medium-sized. The chain carries TRBV29-1 and TRBJ2-3, with 10 bases matching TRBD1. Germline CDR1 is SQVTM and CDR2 is ANQGSEA. The CDR3 extends over 14 amino acids. V lost 4 bases and J lost 0; bases outside the gene matches: 1. CDR3 coding DNA: TGCAGCGTTGGACAGGGGGCGAGCACAGATACGCAGTATTTT. Protein product: CSVGQGASTDTQYF.

This clone has just a few counts. The chain employs TRBV27 and TRBJ1-1, with TRBD1 matching over 7 bases. The CDR3 runs 15 residues. Per germline, CDR1 MNHEY and CDR2 SMNVEV (reference sequence). Unmatched junction bases numbered 6, after V lost 0 bases and J lost 5 bases. DNA for the CDR3: TGTGCCAGCAGTTTATCGGCCAGGGGGTTGACTGAAGCTTTCTTT. It yields the protein CASSLSARGLTEAFF.

This chain connects TRBV30 to TRBJ1-5; D call uncertain. The V end lost 7 bases, the J end lost 3 bases, and 13 bases lay between the germline ends. Germline V gene data show CDR1 as GTSNPN and CDR2 as SVGIG (reference sequence). The CDR3 runs 13 residues. DNA for the CDR3: TGTGCCTTCCAAAGGAGCACCAATCAGCCCCAGCATTTT. It specifies CAFQRSTNQPQHF.

V gene TRBV5-1 combines with J gene TRBJ1-1; no clear D. The CDR3 extends over 13 amino acids. The germline V and J ends were trimmed by 6 bases and 4 bases, with 13 bases remaining between them. Germline V gene data show CDR1 as SGHRS and CDR2 as YFSETQ. Here the CDR3 reads CASTEGWFTEAFF. The CDR3 DNA is TGCGCCAGCACGGAGGGTTGGTTCACTGAAGCTTTCTTT. Filled out from reference TRBV5-1 and TRBJ1-1, the complete variable domain reads KAGVTQTPRYLIKTRGQQVTLSCSPISGHRSVSWYQQTPGQGLQFLFEYFSETQRNKGNFPGRFSGRQFSNSRSEMNVSTLELGDSALYLCASTEGWFTEAFFGQGTRLTVV.

This rearrangement joins TRBV10-3 to TRBJ1-4; unclear D gene. Germline-derived CDR1 and CDR2 are ENHRY and SYGVKD. V was clipped by 4 bases and J by 8 bases, with 8 bases between them. There are 12 residues in the CDR3. The CDR3 DNA follows: TGTGCCATCAGTGGGGCACGGGAAAAACTGTTTTTT. Amino acid sequence: CAISGAREKLFF.

The chain uses TRBV24-1 and TRBJ1-1; 8 bases match TRBD1. V shed 10 bases, J shed 10 bases, and the junction held 10 bases outside the gene matches. Germline CDR1 KGHDR, CDR2 SFDVKD. The CDR3 covers 12 residues. This chain's CDR3 is CATQGDARRAFF. Written as DNA, the CDR3 is TGTGCCACACAGGGGGACGCTCGGAGAGCTTTCTTT.

This sequence joins TRBV10-1 and TRBJ2-5, with D possibly TRBD1 on 5 matching bases. V was trimmed by 3 bases and J by 3 bases, leaving 14 bases between them. Germline CDR1 and CDR2: WNHNN and SYGVQD (reference sequence). The CDR3 runs 15 residues. CDR3 loop: CASSESMTDKETQYF. For the CDR3, the DNA is TGCGCCAGCAGTGAATCGATGACAGATAAAGAGACCCAGTACTTC.

The chain employs TRBV7-8 and TRBJ1-2; perhaps TRBD1 as D (5 bases). Trimming cost V 1 base and J 3 bases, with 6 bases left between them. The CDR3 is 13 residues long. Looked up from germline, CDR1 is SGHVS and CDR2 is FQNEAQ. CDR3 sequence (DNA): TGTGCCAGCAGCTTAGGGGGGGACTATGGCTACACCTTC. It encodes CASSLGGDYGYTF.

This clone appeared once. The rearrangement joins TRBV5-1 to TRBJ2-3; possible D gene TRBD1, 6 bases. The CDR3 has 16 amino acids. Germline V lookup: CDR1 SGHRS, CDR2 YFSETQ. V was clipped by 0 bases and J by 5 bases, with 16 bases between them. This CDR3 reads CASSLDRVTSGDTQYF. CDR3 in DNA: TGCGCCAGCAGCTTGGACAGGGTGACATCAGGAGATACGCAGTATTTT.

This clone was recorded only once. The rearrangement joins TRBV28 to TRBJ1-2; no clear D gene. Trimming left V 3 bases short and J 5 bases short, with 10 bases between. Germline CDR1 and CDR2: MDHEN and SYDVKM. This CDR3 contains 13 residues. This chain's CDR3 is CASSFPSAYGYTF. The CDR3 nucleotides read TGTGCCAGCAGTTTCCCTTCAGCGTATGGCTACACCTTC.

The chain employs TRBV5-1 and TRBJ1-6; D gene uncertain. V shed 4 bases and J shed 4 bases, with 15 bases lying between them. Germline lookup yields CDR1 SGHRS and CDR2 YFSETQ. This CDR3 is 16 amino acids long. CDR3: CASSPRTDLYNSPLHF. CDR3 nucleotides: TGCGCCAGCAGCCCGCGAACAGACCTTTATAATTCACCCCTCCACTTT.

The chain employs TRBV5-1 and TRBJ2-1; 7 bases match TRBD2. Germline V lookup: CDR1 SGHRS, CDR2 YFSETQ. Trimming cost V 0 bases and J 6 bases; bases outside gene matches: 6. The CDR3 covers 15 residues. CDR3 in amino acids: CASSLGSGKVNEQFF. The CDR3 DNA reads TGCGCCAGCAGCTTGGGAAGCGGGAAAGTCAATGAGCAGTTCTTC.

The rearrangement links TRBV12-3 or TRBV12-4 to TRBJ1-5, with 7 bases fitting TRBD1. This CDR3 is 13 amino acids long. V shed 6 bases and J 4 bases; nucleotides not matched to a gene: 3. The CDR3 region has the DNA TGTGCCAGCAGGTCGGGACAGAATCAGCCCCAGCATTTT. Its protein is CASRSGQNQPQHF.